The present T cell receptor (beta chain) was sequenced within a study of PD-L1 blockade in urothelial cancer (dated by TCRdb to about 2017). Regarding the complete study: Every patient began therapy in the mid-2010s and was given atezolizumab 1,200 mg intravenously every 3 weeks. About 90% of the roughly 30 patients were males with bladder-origin urothelial cancer, and about 60% of the roughly 29 reported a prior smoking history. Patients had an ECOG performance status of 0 or 1 and had received between 0 and 3 prior chemotherapy regimens. Blood samples were analyzed 3 weeks after the start of treatment (second dose) and 6 weeks after the start of treatment. A median of roughly 140,000 T cells and tens of thousands of unique TCRs was obtained from blood samples, and a median clonality of roughly 0.08 was observed. The study, an exploratory multi-omic analysis, examined somatic, immune and clinical correlates of response to PD-L1 blockade with atezolizumab in urothelial cancer. Pretreatment tumor samples, along with matched peripheral blood serially collected before and after atezolizumab treatment, were subjected to TCR sequencing. Durable clinical benefit meant progression-free survival longer than 6 months, and TCR features were also tested against progression-free and overall survival. In the same patients, whole exome sequencing and RNA sequencing of pretreatment tumors were performed in addition to TCR sequencing. Under ten patients achieved durable clinical benefit and some 21 did not. Pretreatment blood TCR-seq was available for around 29 patients, at least one posttreatment blood collection was obtained for 24 patients, and tumor TCR-seq was available for 24 patients.

From a lookup of the germline V gene, CDR1 and CDR2 are SNHLY and FYNNEI. Spanning cysteine to phenylalanine, the CDR3 consists of 15 amino acids. The read is trimmed to its CDR3 DNA, 45 bases read in frame from base 1. Relative to germline, V is 5 bases shorter and J is 0 bases shorter, with 14 bases between their ends. This clone was seen once. What this receptor recognizes is not known. No qualities accompany the bases; no much larger clone lies one base away. Points the paper makes about the study in general: A pretreatment peripheral blood TCR clonality below the median was linked to improved progression-free and overall survival. Among patients with durable benefit, tumor-associated TCR clones showed greater expansion in peripheral blood 3 weeks after treatment started (n ≈ 20, p = 0.022). Because the sample size was small (n of about 27) and many of the analyses were exploratory, the results are meant to be hypothesis-generating.

Synthetic TCR analog templates were spiked into each PCR so that absolute template abundance could be estimated from read counts. The immunoSEQ assay was used to amplify TCRbeta CDR3 regions from genomic DNA with bias-controlled V and J gene primers. Rearranged TCRbeta segments were sequenced at approximately 20X coverage. On the authors' methods: Sequencing errors were corrected by clustering and CDR3s were annotated against IMGT to assign V, D and J genes. Only productive TCRbeta rearrangements were used in downstream analyses, excluding out-of-frame or stop-codon sequences. Clonality was computed as one minus Shannon entropy normalized by the log of the number of unique productive sequences. Clones differing between time points or between blood and tumor were identified by Fisher's exact test with Benjamini-Hochberg correction at adjusted p below 0.01. TCRdb took this table from immuneACCESS and kept in-frame rearrangements with V and J called. Such tables lack part of the clones; where checked against another copy, unresolved V genes explain under half of the gap, and the rest is unexplained. V, J and clone size were drawn from that table, and D and trimming were deduced from the DNA. For this sample there are approximately 15,000 clones; roughly 87% appear just once. About 6% of the sample lies in the top ten.

A total of some 30 patients with locally advanced or metastatic urothelial carcinoma, treated at Memorial Sloan Kettering on a trial protocol, made up the cohort. Peripheral blood mononuclear cells were collected pretreatment and during treatment, at between 1 and 8 total time points per patient. The Qiagen DNeasy Blood extraction kit was used to purify genomic DNA from total PBMCs and tumor samples. Collected pretreatment and during treatment, PBMCs were isolated and stored as previously described. This receptor chain uses TRBV2 and TRBJ2-7; the D gene is possibly TRBD1, with 6 bases matching. The TCR sequence derives from a man aged 45-65 years with urothelial cancer. The sample consisted of PBMCs, taken around atezolizumab (anti-PD-L1) treatment. CDR3 protein: CASSRGQMHSYEQYF. The nucleotide sequence reads TGTGCCAGCAGTAGGGGACAAATGCACTCCTACGAGCAGTACTTC.